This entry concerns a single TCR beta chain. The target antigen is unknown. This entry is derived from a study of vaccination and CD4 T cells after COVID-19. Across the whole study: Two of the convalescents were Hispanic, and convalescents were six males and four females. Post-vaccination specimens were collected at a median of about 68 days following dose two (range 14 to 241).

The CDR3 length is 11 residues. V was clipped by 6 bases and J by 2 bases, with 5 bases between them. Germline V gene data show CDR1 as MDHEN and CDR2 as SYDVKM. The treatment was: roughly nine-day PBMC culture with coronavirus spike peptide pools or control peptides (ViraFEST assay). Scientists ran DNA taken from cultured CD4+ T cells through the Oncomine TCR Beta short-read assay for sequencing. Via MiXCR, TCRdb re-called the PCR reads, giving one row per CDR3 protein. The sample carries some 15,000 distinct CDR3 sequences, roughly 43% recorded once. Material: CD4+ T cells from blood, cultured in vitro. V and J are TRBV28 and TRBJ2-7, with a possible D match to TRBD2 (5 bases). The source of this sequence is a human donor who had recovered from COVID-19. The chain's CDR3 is CASRRAYEQYF. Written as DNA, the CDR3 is TGTGCCAGCAGGCGGGCCTACGAGCAGTACTTC.